A selection of T cell receptor beta chains follows, all from one sample in a study of T cell responses to AZD1222 COVID-19 vaccine. Profiled with immunoSEQ multiplex PCR; TCRdb holds only in-frame clones, not every one. The table lists fewer than 100,000 clones, less than 85% of them singletons. The sequencing used peripheral blood, collected 28 days after the second AZD1222 dose. The receptors stem from an adult who received the AZD1222 COVID-19 vaccine. CDR3s include the opening cysteine and the closing phenylalanine or tryptophan. Only some rows state a clone size, as once, few, many or a class for expanded clones.

TRBV3-1/TRBV3-2,TRBJ1-1,.,CASSPGNTEAFF
TRBV24-1,TRBJ1-3,.,CATSDSKGGENTIYF
TRBV5-1,TRBJ1-1,.,CASKGQDNTEAFF
TRBV7-6,TRBJ1-1,once,CASSGADEAFF
TRBV12-3/TRBV12-4,TRBJ1-2,.,CASKKTLNYGYTF
TRBV2,TRBJ2-4,.,CASSEASGSFKNIQYF
TRBV30,TRBJ1-6,.,CAWGRGNSPLHF
TRBV20-1,TRBJ1-2,.,CSASLGYGYTF
TRBV7-9,TRBJ1-4,.,CASSSGQTANEKLFF
TRBV27,TRBJ2-4,.,CASSSGQENIQYF
TRBV6-5,TRBJ2-1,.,CASKRLAGGDNEQFF
TRBV7-9,TRBJ1-2,.,CASSLWGGGYTF
TRBV7-2,TRBJ1-6,once,CASSPIMASPLHF
TRBV3-1/TRBV3-2,TRBJ2-3,.,CASSQTGGRADTQYF
TRBV18,TRBJ1-1,.,CASSLRAVNTEAFF
TRBV29-1,TRBJ2-7,few,CSVAQGSEQYF
TRBV6-2/TRBV6-3,TRBJ2-1,.,CASSYGRSEQFF
TRBV10-3,TRBJ2-7,.,CAISGSGYEQYF
TRBV6-2/TRBV6-3,TRBJ2-7,.,CASSFTLRSPSYEQYF
TRBV10-3,TRBJ1-5,.,CAISESRTRSNQPQHF
TRBV19,TRBJ2-2,.,CASSIKSWTNTGELFF
TRBV11-1,TRBJ1-1,.,CASSRQGVPEAFF
TRBV19,TRBJ2-3,once,CASSIREGAQDTQYF
TRBV5-1,TRBJ1-4,once,CASSSRPWGANEKLFF
TRBV7-2,TRBJ1-1,.,CASSQNPGNTEAFF
TRBV5-1,TRBJ1-1,.,CASSPGGWGNTEAFF
TRBV5-4,TRBJ2-1,.,CASSLAGYYNEQFF
TRBV27,TRBJ2-5,.,CASRGLAEGETQYF
TRBV5-5,TRBJ1-1,.,CASSLGGGNTEAFF
TRBV28,TRBJ2-1,.,CASGENTYNEQFF
TRBV27,TRBJ1-6,.,CASSLFPPGQGYSPLHF
TRBV6-5,TRBJ2-7,.,CASSPTYDRRSEQYF
TRBV24-1,TRBJ1-5,.,CATSVQGEWQPQHF